This T cell receptor beta chain was identified in a study of blood T cells in healthy people across ages. For the second PCR, which ran for 7 to 11 cycles, a sample-barcoded 5' primer and a J-beta primer mix were used. TCRdb processed the 5' RACE reads anew with MiXCR; each CDR3 protein has one entry. The table has 1.2 million to 1.5 million distinct CDR3 sequences, 42% seen once. Broader study findings: With naive T cell percentage, TCR beta diversity showed a strong correlation.

This clonotype showed up just a few times. Its antigen is unknown. V lost 4 bases to trimming and J lost 9 bases, with 13 bases between them. CDR3 size: 13 residues. The germline gives CDR1 SNHLY, CDR2 FYNNEI. This rearrangement joins TRBV2 to TRBJ2-1; tentatively, D is TRBD2 (6 bases). The source of this sequence is a woman under 30 in good health. The sequencing sample was made of blood. CDR3 amino acids: CASSAEGSGEQFF. The CDR3 nucleotides are TGTGCCAGCAGTGCGGAGGGATCGGGTGAGCAGTTCTTC.